This passage covers 24 T cell receptor beta chains from one sample sequenced in a study of OX40 agonist ivuxolimab in advanced cancers. The protocol was immunoSEQ multiplex PCR, while the TCRdb copy is restricted to in-frame clones and leaves out a portion. Of under 20,000 clones in the sample, 70% to 80% are singletons; the top ten hold about a third. This material consisted of CD4+ or CD8+ T cells sorted from blood, taken in a trial of the OX40 agonist ivuxolimab. The receptors shown here come from an adult with an advanced solid tumor such as melanoma, head and neck, liver or kidney cancer.

The rearrangement uses TRBV19 and TRBJ1-2; a weak D match, TRBD1 (5 bases). Germline loops: CDR1 LNHDA, CDR2 SQIVND (reference sequence). The CDR3 is 15 amino acids. The V end lost 7 bases, the J end lost 1 base, and 16 bases lay between the germline ends. The CDR3 DNA sequence: TGTGCCAGTACTATTTTGTTTGGGGGTAACTATGGCTACACCTTC. It encodes CASTILFGGNYGYTF.

The chain employs TRBV7-9 and TRBJ2-3; 10 nucleotides align to TRBD1. This CDR3 region has 14 residues. The ends lost 5 bases at V and 1 base at J; junction bases unmatched: 0. Germline V gives CDR1 SEHNR, CDR2 FQNEAQ (reference sequence). The CDR3 spells CASSGQGGTDTQYF. CDR3 coding DNA: TGTGCCAGCAGCGGACAGGGGGGCACAGATACGCAGTATTTT. The whole variable domain, filled in from reference TRBV7-9 and TRBJ2-3, reads DTGVSQNPRHKITKRGQNVTFRCDPISEHNRLYWYRQTLGQGPEFLTYFQNEAQLEKSRLLSDRFSAERPKGSFSTLEIQRTEQGDSAMYLCASSGQGGTDTQYFGPGTRLTVL.

The rearrangement uses TRBV6-6 and TRBJ1-3, with D possibly matching TRBD1 (5 bases). The length of the CDR3 is 15 residues. CDR1 MNHNY and CDR2 SVGAGI come from the germline V gene (reference sequence). V was trimmed by 5 bases and J by 0 bases, leaving 11 bases between them. DNA of the CDR3: TGTGCCAGCAGTCTCCGGGACGCCTCTGGAAACACCATATATTTT. It codes for CASSLRDASGNTIYF.

In its sample, this clone was seen many times. The chain has TRBV19 and TRBJ1-5; TRBD1 is a possible D gene (6 bases). CDR1 and CDR2 (germline): LNHDA, SQIVND (reference sequence). The CDR3 is 16 amino acids. V was shortened by 9 bases and J by 5 bases, with 23 bases between the two germline ends. CDR3 bases: TGTGCCAGCCAAGTCGGGACACCCGGAGGCGATCAGCCCCAGCATTTT. Encoded protein: CASQVGTPGGDQPQHF.

Remarks on this clone: This likely reflects a read error, since a far larger clone is one base away. The V gene is TRBV9, the J gene TRBJ1-1; TRBD1 matches 11 bases. CDR1 is SGDLS, CDR2 YYNGEE, per germline. Trimming cost V 5 bases and J 5 bases; bases outside gene matches: 5. CDR3 length equals 14 residues. This CDR3 is CASREGTGGTEAFF. CDR3 coding DNA: TGTGCCAGCAGGGAGGGGACAGGGGGTACTGAAGCTTTCTTT.

The V gene is TRBV4-1, the J gene TRBJ1-2; possibly TRBD1 for D (5 bases). V was cut by 4 bases and J by 4 bases, with 19 bases left in between. CDR3 length equals 16 residues. CDR1 MGHRA and CDR2 YSYEKL come from the germline V gene. In nucleotides, the CDR3 is TGCGCCAGCAGCCCCAGGGTCAGGGAGGACGCCTATGGCTACACCTTC. Its protein product is CASSPRVREDAYGYTF.

CDR3 in amino acids: CASSRGQGYNEQFF. The CDR3 DNA reads as TGCGCCAGCAGCCGTGGACAGGGGTACAATGAGCAGTTCTTC. V gene TRBV4-3 combines with J gene TRBJ2-1, with 9 bases fitting TRBD1. There are 14 residues in the CDR3. CDR1 and CDR2 from the germline V gene are LGHNA and YSLEER. The V and J ends lost 4 bases and 4 bases, in that order; junction bases with no gene match: 2.

This chain joins TRBV30 and TRBJ2-3; the match to TRBD2 covers 10 bases. The CDR3 consists of 14 residues. With V trimmed by 4 bases and J by 4 bases, 5 bases remained unmatched. From germline, CDR1 is GTSNPN and CDR2 SVGIG (reference sequence). The CDR3 nucleotides are TGTGCCTGGACCCTAGCGGGAGACCCAGATACGCAGTATTTT. Translated: CAWTLAGDPDTQYF.

The chain combines TRBV13 with TRBJ2-7, with D unclear. This CDR3 is 14 amino acids long. V shed 1 base and J shed 2 bases, with 9 bases lying between them. Germline V gene data show CDR1 as PRHDT and CDR2 as FYEKMQ (reference sequence). DNA of the CDR3: TGTGCCAGCAGCTTAGCTCACCCAGCCTACGAGCAGTACTTC. It encodes CASSLAHPAYEQYF.

The V and J genes are TRBV2 and TRBJ1-3, with 10 bases fitting TRBD1. The CDR3 is 16 amino acids. With 7 bases clipped from V and 7 bases from J, the junction kept 13 bases outside the gene matches. From germline, CDR1 is SNHLY and CDR2 FYNNEI. The CDR3 loop is CASKDRPGQGFNTIYF. The CDR3 DNA reads as TGTGCCAGCAAAGACCGCCCGGGACAGGGGTTCAACACCATATATTTT.

This sequence joins TRBV29-1 and TRBJ1-2; D is ambiguous. Germline V gene data show CDR1 as SQVTM and CDR2 as ANQGSEA. The V gene lost 4 bases and the J gene lost 6 bases, with 21 bases spanning the gap. CDR3 size: 15 residues. The CDR3 DNA sequence: TGCAGCGTTGCGGCGGCAGGTGGTTATGGAAATGGCTACACCTTC. Translating it yields CSVAAAGGYGNGYTF.

The chain couples TRBV2 to TRBJ2-1, with TRBD2 identical over 10 bases. Trimming at V came to 7 bases and at J to 4 bases, leaving 4 bases not matched to a gene. The germline V gene has CDR1 SNHLY and CDR2 FYNNEI. The CDR3 spans 14 residues. The CDR3 sequence is CASNLAGDYNEQFF. The CDR3 DNA reads as TGTGCCAGCAATCTAGCGGGGGATTACAATGAGCAGTTCTTC.

CDR3 DNA: TGTGCCAGCAGCTCAGGGGGGGCCAAAGCTTTCTTT. Translation gives CASSSGGAKAFF. This chain joins TRBV5-4 and TRBJ1-1; 7 bases match TRBD1. The trim removed 3 bases at V and 9 bases at J, leaving 5 bases unmatched. The CDR3 runs 12 residues. From germline, CDR1 is SGHNT and CDR2 YYREEE (reference sequence).

This clone has a single count. V gene TRBV28 combines with J gene TRBJ2-1, with D unresolved. The V gene lost 1 base and the J gene lost 4 bases, with 11 bases spanning the gap. This CDR3 region has 15 residues. CDR1 and CDR2 (germline): MDHEN, SYDVKM. The CDR3 DNA sequence: TGTGCCAGCAGTTTATTGTCGTTAGGTTACAATGAGCAGTTCTTC. It encodes CASSLLSLGYNEQFF. The whole variable domain, filled in from reference TRBV28 and TRBJ2-1, reads DVKVTQSSRYLVKRTGEKVFLECVQDMDHENMFWYRQDPGLGLRLIYFSYDVKMKEKGDIPEGYSVSREKKERFSLILESASTNQTSMYLCASSLLSLGYNEQFFGPGTRLTVL.

The gene calls are TRBV10-1 and TRBJ2-7, with D perhaps matching TRBD2 (5 bases). Trimming removed 6 bases at V and 5 bases at J, with 17 bases between. Germline V CDR1 and CDR2: WNHNN, SYGVQD (reference sequence). CDR3 length: 14 residues. CDR3 sequence reads: CASRGPGLRDEQYF. CDR3 nucleotides: TGCGCCAGCAGAGGACCAGGACTGAGGGACGAGCAGTACTTC.

The J gene is TRBJ2-7, the V gene TRBV11-2; no clear D gene. Germline-derived CDR1 and CDR2 are SGHAT and FQNNGV. The ends were cut back, 5 bases at V and 0 bases at J, with 14 bases in the middle. The CDR3 covers 15 residues. The CDR3 region has the DNA TGTGCCAGCAGCCTCCGAGGAAGATACTCCTACGAGCAGTACTTC. Translation gives CASSLRGRYSYEQYF.

In DNA form, the CDR3 reads TGCGCCAGCAGCCAAGACGAGGGCACGGGCTATGGCTACACCTTC. Encoded protein: CASSQDEGTGYGYTF. J is TRBJ1-2 and V is TRBV4-1, with D hard to call. V lost 0 bases to trimming and J lost 4 bases, with 12 bases between them. Germline-derived CDR1 and CDR2 are MGHRA and YSYEKL. The CDR3 is 15 amino acids.

In this sample, this clone turned up a few times. The V call is TRBV4-1, the J call TRBJ1-2; D remains unclear. Germline-derived CDR1 and CDR2 are MGHRA and YSYEKL. CDR3 length equals 12 residues. The germline V and J ends were trimmed by 4 bases and 5 bases, with 8 bases remaining between them. CDR3: CASSRGIYGYTF. The CDR3 DNA sequence: TGCGCCAGCAGCCGAGGGATTTATGGCTACACCTTC.

DNA for the CDR3: TGTGCCAGCAGTTACCACGGGACAGGGGGTTCACCCCTCCACTTT. This translates into CASSYHGTGGSPLHF. V gene TRBV6-5 combines with J gene TRBJ1-6; 11 bases map to TRBD1. The trim removed 2 bases at V and 9 bases at J, leaving 3 bases unmatched. Per the germline V gene, CDR1 is MNHEY and CDR2 is SVGAGI. The CDR3 is made up of 15 amino acids.

This rearrangement joins TRBV28 to TRBJ2-7; TRBD1 is a possible D gene (6 bases). Trimming pared 3 bases from V and 3 bases from J, leaving 12 bases between. The germline V gene encodes CDR1 MDHEN and CDR2 SYDVKM. The CDR3 runs 14 residues. CDR3 in amino acids: CASSFMAGDYEQYF. The CDR3 DNA sequence: TGTGCCAGCAGTTTCATGGCAGGGGACTACGAGCAGTACTTC.

V gene TRBV5-1 combines with J gene TRBJ2-7, with D tentatively TRBD1 (5 bases). The V end was cut by 4 bases, the J end by 6 bases, with 11 bases between. The CDR3 extends over 12 amino acids. Germline lookup yields CDR1 SGHRS and CDR2 YFSETQ. The DNA for the CDR3 is TGCGCCAGCAGCATAGGGGCGTCCGAGCAGTACTTC. It translates to CASSIGASEQYF. Complete variable domain (other parts from reference TRBV5-1 and TRBJ2-7): KAGVTQTPRYLIKTRGQQVTLSCSPISGHRSVSWYQQTPGQGLQFLFEYFSETQRNKGNFPGRFSGRQFSNSRSEMNVSTLELGDSALYLCASSIGASEQYFGPGTRLTVT.

V gene TRBV28 combines with J gene TRBJ2-1; 15 bases are shared with TRBD2. This CDR3 region has 17 residues. Germline V gives CDR1 MDHEN, CDR2 SYDVKM. V lost 5 bases and J lost 8; bases outside the gene matches: 10. CDR3 nucleotide sequence: TGTGCCAGCAGTCTAAAGAGGACTAGCGGGAGGGGGGATGAGCAGTTCTTC. Protein: CASSLKRTSGRGDEQFF.

The gene calls are TRBV19 and TRBJ2-5, with a possible D match to TRBD2 (6 bases). The J call is uncertain, as TRBJ2-7 better fits the DNA end. CDR3 length: 13 residues. Germline CDR1 LNHDA, CDR2 SQIVND (reference sequence). CDR3 protein: CASSMSGGDEQYF. The CDR3 DNA is TGTGCCAGTAGTATGTCAGGAGGGGACGAGCAGTACTTC.

The J gene is TRBJ1-2, the V gene TRBV11-2; D remains unclear. Trimming stripped 4 bases from V and 8 bases from J, with 11 bases between. The CDR3 is 12 residues long. Germline CDR1 and CDR2: SGHAT and FQNNGV. CDR3 loop: CASSSLLVGYTF. The DNA for the CDR3 is TGTGCCAGCAGCTCCCTACTAGTAGGCTACACCTTC.